These 23 T cell receptor beta chains share one sample of origin, sequenced in a study of blood T cell repertoires in COVID-19. Data came from immunoSEQ multiplex PCR; TCRdb stores just in-frame clones and leaves some out. The sample consists of under 130,000 clones, roughly 80% of them appearing once. The sequencing input was peripheral blood. Receptors originate from a woman of 80 years or more with acute or convalescent COVID-19.

The chain employs TRBV7-2 and TRBJ1-4; D unclear. The germline gives CDR1 SGHTA, CDR2 FQGNSA. The CDR3 extends over 14 amino acids. V lost 1 base to trimming and J lost 5 bases, with 8 bases between them. This CDR3 reads CASSLDRGNEKLFF. Here the CDR3 DNA reads TGTGCCAGCAGCTTAGATCGGGGAAATGAAAAACTGTTTTTT. Together with reference TRBV7-2 and TRBJ1-4, the CDR3 gives the full variable domain: GAGVSQSPSNKVTEKGKDVELRCDPISGHTALYWYRQSLGQGLEFLIYFQGNSAPDKSGLPSDRFSAERTGGSVSTLTIQRTQQEDSAVYLCASSLDRGNEKLFFGSGTQLSVL.

V is TRBV2 and J is TRBJ2-2, with a weak D call TRBD1 (6 bases). From germline, CDR1 is SNHLY and CDR2 FYNNEI. The CDR3 totals 14 residues. Trimming removed 8 bases from V and 5 bases from J, with 15 bases in between. CDR3 sequence (DNA): TGTGCCAGCGGAAATCCGGGACAAACCGGGGAGCTGTTTTTT. This gives the protein CASGNPGQTGELFF.

The chain employs TRBV5-5 and TRBJ1-5; D uncertain. CDR3 length: 14 residues. The germline CDR1 and CDR2 sequences are SGHKS and YYEKEE (reference sequence). The V end was cut by 1 base, the J end by 1 base, with 6 bases between. In DNA, the CDR3 is TGTGCCAGCAGCTTGTTAGAGAGCAATCAGCCCCAGCATTTT. Translated: CASSLLESNQPQHF. Together with reference TRBV5-5 and TRBJ1-5, the CDR3 gives the full variable domain: DAGVTQSPTHLIKTRGQQVTLRCSPISGHKSVSWYQQVLGQGPQFIFQYYEKEERGRGNFPDRFSARQFPNYSSELNVNALLLGDSALYLCASSLLESNQPQHFGDGTRLSIL.

This rearrangement joins TRBV28 to TRBJ2-1; 14 nucleotides match TRBD2. Per germline, CDR1 MDHEN and CDR2 SYDVKM. This CDR3 has 15 residues. V trimming: 7 bases; J trimming: 10 bases; junction bases outside the gene matches: 9. The CDR3 nucleotides read TGTGCCAGCACCGAGACTAGCGGGAGGGCCTGGGAGCAGTTCTTC. Its protein is CASTETSGRAWEQFF.

The chain has TRBV5-5 and TRBJ2-3; D is undetermined. Per the germline V gene, CDR1 is SGHKS and CDR2 is YYEKEE (reference sequence). With 5 bases removed from V and 5 bases from J, the gap between germline ends came to 12 bases. This CDR3 contains 13 residues. The CDR3 bases are TGTGCCAGCAGGTTCGACTTAGGAGATACGCAGTATTTT. Translated, it gives CASRFDLGDTQYF. The full variable domain, its missing parts supplied by reference TRBV5-5 and TRBJ2-3, is DAGVTQSPTHLIKTRGQQVTLRCSPISGHKSVSWYQQVLGQGPQFIFQYYEKEERGRGNFPDRFSARQFPNYSSELNVNALLLGDSALYLCASRFDLGDTQYFGPGTRLTVL.

The V and J genes are TRBV4-1 and TRBJ2-6; 7 nucleotides match TRBD1. V gave up 5 bases and J gave up 2 bases; unmatched junction bases: 6. The CDR3 runs 16 residues. Germline CDR1 MGHRA, CDR2 YSYEKL. The CDR3 DNA follows: TGCGCCAGCAGCATCGACAGGGTGGCTGGGGCCAACGTCCTGACTTTC. Translation gives CASSIDRVAGANVLTF.

The chain links TRBV3-1 (or the pseudogene TRBV3-2) to TRBJ2-6; 11 positions agree with TRBD1. The germline CDR1 and CDR2 sequences are LGHDT and YNNKEL (reference sequence). V lost 7 bases, J lost 0 bases, and 8 bases stayed unmatched. This CDR3 has 18 residues. The CDR3 nucleotides read TGTGCCAGCAACTCAGGGACAGGGGGGTCCTCTGGGGCCAACGTCCTGACTTTC. This sequence encodes CASNSGTGGSSGANVLTF.

The gene calls are TRBV19 and TRBJ1-4; the D gene is possibly TRBD1 (5 bases). The CDR3 is made up of 16 amino acids. V dropped 5 bases and J dropped 4 bases, with 17 bases sitting between them. Germline-derived CDR1 and CDR2 are LNHDA and SQIVND (reference sequence). The chain's CDR3 is CASSPHGGTRNEKLFF. The CDR3, as DNA: TGTGCCAGTAGTCCTCACGGAGGGACTCGTAATGAAAAACTGTTTTTT.

As concerns this clone: Other DNA sequences in this sample translate to the same CDR3. This rearrangement joins TRBV4-3 to TRBJ2-3; a weak D match, TRBD1 (6 bases). This CDR3 is 14 amino acids long. V lost 3 bases to trimming and J lost 4 bases, with 11 bases between them. Germline V gives CDR1 LGHNA, CDR2 YSLEER. Here the CDR3 DNA reads TGCGCCAGCAGCCAGGGGGCCGTGTCAGATACGCAGTATTTT. Encoded protein: CASSQGAVSDTQYF.

J is TRBJ2-5 and V is TRBV5-1, with D tentatively TRBD1 (8 bases). V was cut by 4 bases and J by 2 bases, with 15 bases left in between. Per the germline V gene, CDR1 is SGHRS and CDR2 is YFSETQ. CDR3 length: 15 residues. Here the CDR3 DNA reads TGCGCCAGCAGCCCCGGACAGGGAGGGCAAGAGACCCAGTACTTC. Translation gives CASSPGQGGQETQYF.

The chain employs TRBV11-3 and TRBJ1-2, with D tentatively TRBD1 (6 bases). CDR3 size: 13 residues. The V end was cut by 3 bases, the J end by 7 bases, with 12 bases between. Looked up from germline, CDR1 is SGHNT and CDR2 is YENEEA. The chain's CDR3 is CASSFSGVSGYTF. Here the CDR3 DNA reads TGTGCCAGCAGCTTTTCAGGGGTCTCTGGCTACACCTTC.

The V and J genes are TRBV2 and TRBJ2-3; 10 bases match TRBD2. The V gene end was trimmed by 4 bases and the J gene end by 5 bases; junction bases not matched to a gene: 9. Germline V lookup: CDR1 SNHLY, CDR2 FYNNEI. The length of the CDR3 is 16 residues. In nucleotides, the CDR3 is TGTGCCAGCAGTGGGTTGCTAGCGGGAGTAGGAGATACGCAGTATTTT. Translation: CASSGLLAGVGDTQYF.

The count of this clone is one. The chain is built from TRBV19 and TRBJ1-5; the D is unclear. The V and J ends lost 7 bases and 5 bases respectively, with 12 bases between them. The CDR3 length is 13 residues. Germline CDR1 reads LNHDA; CDR2 reads SQIVND (reference sequence). The CDR3 loop reads CASIGDAHQPQHF. DNA of the CDR3: TGTGCCAGTATTGGAGACGCCCATCAGCCCCAGCATTTT.

Note on this clone: An end of the junction differs from the germline gene, which may be a read error. V usage is TRBV19 and J usage is TRBJ1-2; D is undetermined. Germline loops: CDR1 LNHDA, CDR2 SQIVND (reference sequence). The CDR3 is 13 residues long. CDR3 DNA: TGTGCCAGTAGTCTAGATAATCAGAATGGCTACACCTTC. Protein sequence: CASSLDNQNGYTF.

The rearrangement joins TRBV11-3 to TRBJ2-3; D unclear. The ends were cut back, 4 bases at V and 0 bases at J, with 8 bases in the middle. Per the germline V gene, CDR1 is SGHNT and CDR2 is YENEEA. This CDR3 is 14 amino acids long. CDR3 DNA: TGTGCCAGCAGCTCAGGCCCAAGCACAGATACGCAGTATTTT. This codes for CASSSGPSTDTQYF.

The chain joins TRBV7-9 to TRBJ2-7; 11 bases are shared with TRBD2. Trimming at V came to 5 bases and at J to 3 bases, leaving 3 bases not matched to a gene. The CDR3 runs to 14 residues. Germline assignment: CDR1 SEHNR and CDR2 FQNEAQ (reference sequence). The CDR3: CASSPGTSGYEQYF. DNA for the CDR3: TGTGCCAGCAGCCCGGGGACTAGCGGCTACGAGCAGTACTTC. Combining the CDR3 with reference TRBV7-9 and TRBJ2-7 gives the whole variable domain DTGVSQNPRHKITKRGQNVTFRCDPISEHNRLYWYRQTLGQGPEFLTYFQNEAQLEKSRLLSDRFSAERPKGSFSTLEIQRTEQGDSAMYLCASSPGTSGYEQYFGPGTRLTVT.

The rearrangement joins TRBV2 to TRBJ2-7; no clear D. Trimming removed 5 bases from V and 3 bases from J, with 5 bases in between. Germline values: CDR1 SNHLY, CDR2 FYNNEI. The CDR3 extends over 11 amino acids. CDR3 loop: CASSWLYEQYF. The DNA of the CDR3 is TGTGCCAGCAGTTGGCTCTACGAGCAGTACTTC. The entire variable domain, with the rest obtained from reference TRBV2 and TRBJ2-7, is as follows: EPEVTQTPSHQVTQMGQEVILRCVPISNHLYFYWYRQILGQKVEFLVSFYNNEISEKSEIFDDQFSVERPDGSNFTLKIRSTKLEDSAMYFCASSWLYEQYFGPGTRLTVT.

CDR3 protein: CASSPSNSPNGYTF. CDR3 nucleotides: TGTGCCAGCAGCCCGTCTAACAGCCCCAATGGCTACACCTTC. This chain uses TRBV7-9 with TRBJ1-2; no reliable D call. V dropped 5 bases and J dropped 6 bases, with 16 bases sitting between them. The CDR3 has 14 amino acids. Germline-derived CDR1 and CDR2 are SEHNR and FQNEAQ (reference sequence).

The chain combines TRBV3-1 (or the pseudogene TRBV3-2) with TRBJ1-4, with TRBD1 matching 9 bases. The CDR3 loop spans 17 amino acids. After removal of 3 bases from V and 4 bases from J, the junction contained 9 bases not matched to a gene. Germline V gene sequence: CDR1 LGHDT, CDR2 YNNKEL (reference sequence). CDR3 bases: TGTGCCAGCAGCCAGGGAAACAGGGGGCCTGGTAATGAAAAACTGTTTTTT. Translating it yields CASSQGNRGPGNEKLFF.

The V and J genes are TRBV19 and TRBJ2-1, with TRBD1 identical over 9 bases. Germline CDR1 and CDR2: LNHDA and SQIVND (reference sequence). Losses at the gene ends were 5 bases for V and 9 bases for J; bases not matched to a gene: 5. The CDR3 sequence is 13 residues long. CDR3 amino acids: CASSQTGGSEQFF. For the CDR3, the DNA is TGTGCCAGTAGTCAAACAGGGGGCAGTGAGCAGTTCTTC.

V and J are TRBV5-4 and TRBJ2-2; tentative D call: TRBD2 (5 bases). The germline V and J ends were trimmed by 4 bases and 2 bases, with 9 bases remaining between them. The CDR3 totals 14 residues. The germline gives CDR1 SGHNT, CDR2 YYREEE (reference sequence). This chain's CDR3 is CASSPRTNTGELFF. CDR3 sequence (DNA): TGTGCCAGCAGCCCTCGGACTAACACCGGGGAGCTGTTTTTT.

The gene calls are TRBV27 and TRBJ1-5; a possible D gene is TRBD1 (6 bases). Per the germline V gene, CDR1 is MNHEY and CDR2 is SMNVEV (reference sequence). The CDR3 runs 15 residues. Trimming took 3 bases from V and 0 from J, leaving 9 bases between them. This CDR3 reads CASSFAGDSNQPQHF. In DNA, the CDR3 is TGTGCCAGCAGTTTCGCAGGGGATAGCAATCAGCCCCAGCATTTT.

This chain's CDR3 is CASSPRGNTGELFF. CDR3 in DNA: TGTGCCAGCAGCCCCCGGGGGAACACCGGGGAGCTGTTTTTT. The chain combines TRBV14 with TRBJ2-2, with D tentatively TRBD2 (5 bases). The CDR3 length is 14 residues. Between the trimmed V and J ends, which lost 4 bases and 1 base, there was a span of 7 bases. Germline assignment: CDR1 SGHDN and CDR2 FVKESK.